The clone carrying this T cell receptor beta chain was picked up one time. V shed 5 bases and J shed 6 bases, with 18 bases lying between them. The CDR3 loop spans 15 amino acids. Germline V gene sequence: CDR1 SGHDT, CDR2 YYEEEE. The data are from a study of shared T cell receptors in the human thymus. The data were produced by immunoSEQ multiplex PCR, yet TCRdb's version contains in-frame clones alone and is incomplete. The sample yields under 450,000 clones, approximately 95% seen once. The V and J genes are TRBV5-6 and TRBJ2-1, with D perhaps being TRBD1 or TRBD2 (6 bases each). Sequencing was done on a sample of thymocytes. This clonotype originated in a human donor. CDR3 in DNA: TGTGCCAGCAGTCGAGGGGGGCAGGGTTCCAATGAGCAGTTCTTC. Amino acids: CASSRGGQGSNEQFF.